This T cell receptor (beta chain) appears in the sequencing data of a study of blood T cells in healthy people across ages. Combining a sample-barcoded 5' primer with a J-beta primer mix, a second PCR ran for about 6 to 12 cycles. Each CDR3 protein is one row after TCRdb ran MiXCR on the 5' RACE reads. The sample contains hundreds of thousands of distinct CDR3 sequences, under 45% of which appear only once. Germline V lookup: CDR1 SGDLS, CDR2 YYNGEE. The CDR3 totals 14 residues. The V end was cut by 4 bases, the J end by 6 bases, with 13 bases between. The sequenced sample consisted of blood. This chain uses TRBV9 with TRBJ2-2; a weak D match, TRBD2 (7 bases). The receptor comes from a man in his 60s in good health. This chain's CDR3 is CASSSNGGPGELFF. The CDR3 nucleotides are TGTGCCAGCAGCTCAAACGGGGGGCCCGGGGAGCTGTTTTTT.